A single sample gave rise to the 10 T cell receptor beta chains below, sequenced in a study of shared clonotypes between healthy human individuals (dated by TCRdb to 2018 to 2020). The protocol used for the library was the immunoSEQ multiplex PCR assay. TCRdb obtained this table from immuneACCESS and retained in-frame rearrangements with V and J assigned. These tables miss some clones; where compared with another copy, unresolved V genes account for less than half of the shortfall, and the remainder is unexplained. A total of about 1,800,000 clones appear in this sample, less than 95% of them only once. The top ten hold approximately 1.2% of the sample. CD8 naive samples consisted of CD45RO-negative cells that were positively selected for CCR7, yielding a CD45RA+CCR7+ population without TemRA cells. The sequenced sample was naive CD8+ T cells sorted from blood. What this sample's cell subset or site label stands for: CD45RA+CCR7+. These receptors came from a man younger than 35 in good health.

The V and J genes are TRBV4-3 and TRBJ1-2; the match to TRBD1 covers 7 bases. The V segment lost 0 bases and the J segment 6 bases; nucleotides outside the gene matches: 13. CDR3 length: 17 amino acids. Germline V gene data show CDR1 as LGHNA and CDR2 as YSLEER. The CDR3 nucleotides are TGCGCCAGCAGCCAAGATGGCCGCCTCACAGGGGCGGATGGCTACACCTTC. Translating gives CASSQDGRLTGADGYTF.

The gene calls are TRBV6-5 and TRBJ2-7, with D possibly TRBD2 on 6 matching bases. With 5 bases removed from V and 7 bases from J, the gap between germline ends came to 18 bases. Looked up from germline, CDR1 is MNHEY and CDR2 is SVGAGI. The CDR3 is made up of 14 amino acids. CDR3 sequence reads: CASSPVTSGYEQYF. The CDR3 nucleotides are TGTGCCAGCAGTCCGGTGACTAGTGGCTATGAGCAGTACTTC.

The V gene is TRBV9, the J gene TRBJ1-6; 9 nucleotides align to TRBD1. CDR1 is SGDLS, CDR2 YYNGEE, per germline. J gave up 8 bases and V 0 bases, and 3 bases lay outside the gene matches. The CDR3 is 15 residues long. CDR3 coding DNA: TGTGCCAGCAGCGTAGCCGGGACAGGGTATTCACCCCTCCACTTT. This sequence encodes CASSVAGTGYSPLHF.

The genes are TRBV9 and TRBJ2-1; 12 positions match TRBD2. The junction had 6 bases not matched to a gene; V was cut back by 0 bases and J by 11 bases. The germline gives CDR1 SGDLS, CDR2 YYNGEE. This CDR3 spans 15 amino acids. Here the CDR3 reads CASSVELAGGPKQFF. The CDR3 DNA reads TGTGCCAGCAGCGTAGAGCTAGCGGGGGGGCCTAAGCAGTTCTTC.

This chain uses TRBV6-1 with TRBJ2-7, with 11 nucleotides matching TRBD2. Germline V gives CDR1 MNHNS, CDR2 SASEGT. The V gene end was trimmed by 3 bases and the J gene end by 4 bases; junction bases not matched to a gene: 5. The CDR3 contains 15 residues. CDR3 residues: CASSDGTSGGYEQYF. DNA for the CDR3: TGTGCCAGCAGTGACGGGACTAGCGGAGGGTACGAGCAGTACTTC.

Concerning this clone itself: Other nucleotide sequences from this sample produce the same CDR3. J is TRBJ1-1 and V is TRBV28; D not certain. V lost 6 bases to trimming and J lost 1 base, with 6 bases between them. The CDR3 runs 12 residues. Germline CDR1 and CDR2: MDHEN and SYDVKM. The CDR3 coding sequence is TGTGCCAGCAGGGACTCGAACACTGAAGCTTTCTTT. Translated, it gives CASRDSNTEAFF.

The V and J genes are TRBV2 and TRBJ2-7; tentatively, D is TRBD1 (5 bases). V gave up 3 bases and J gave up 5 bases, with 17 bases separating them. Germline CDR1 SNHLY, CDR2 FYNNEI. The CDR3 length is 15 residues. The CDR3 DNA is TGTGCCAGCAGTGATATTAAACAGGTTTTCGACGAGCAGTACTTC. Amino acids: CASSDIKQVFDEQYF. The complete variable domain, with remaining parts taken from reference TRBV2 and TRBJ2-7, reads EPEVTQTPSHQVTQMGQEVILRCVPISNHLYFYWYRQILGQKVEFLVSFYNNEISEKSEIFDDQFSVERPDGSNFTLKIRSTKLEDSAMYFCASSDIKQVFDEQYFGPGTRLTVT.

The genes are TRBV30 and TRBJ2-1; TRBD2 agrees at 10 bases. The CDR3 is made up of 13 amino acids. V was clipped by 3 bases and J by 9 bases; unmatched bases: 5. Germline loops: CDR1 GTSNPN, CDR2 SVGIG (reference sequence). The CDR3 region has the DNA TGTGCCTGGAGACTAGCGGGGTTACTTGAGCAGTTCTTC. It codes for CAWRLAGLLEQFF. Combining the CDR3 with reference TRBV30 and TRBJ2-1 gives the whole variable domain SQTIHQWPATLVQPVGSPLSLECTVEGTSNPNLYWYRQAAGRGLQLLFYSVGIGQISSEVPQNLSASRPQDRQFILSSKKLLLSDSGFYLCAWRLAGLLEQFFGPGTRLTVL.

This rearrangement joins TRBV7-3 to TRBJ2-3; D gene uncertain. The V end lost 2 bases, the J end lost 4 bases, and 13 bases lay between the germline ends. CDR1 and CDR2 (germline): SGHTA, FQGTGA. This CDR3 contains 15 residues. The CDR3 bases are TGTGCCAGCAGCTTAGGCAGCAGTTCGGCAGATACGCAGTATTTT. Translating it yields CASSLGSSSADTQYF.

V gene TRBV30 combines with J gene TRBJ1-1; D is unresolved. Germline CDR1 is GTSNPN and CDR2 is SVGIG (reference sequence). The ends were cut back, 1 base at V and 3 bases at J, with 12 bases in the middle. This CDR3 has 14 residues. The CDR3 loop reads CAWSGRVGDTEAFF. CDR3 in DNA: TGTGCCTGGAGTGGCCGGGTAGGAGACACTGAAGCTTTCTTT.